Each of the 23 T cell receptor beta chains below was sequenced from the same sample in a study of blood T cell repertoires in COVID-19. Assay: immunoSEQ multiplex PCR; the TCRdb copy retains only in-frame clones and omits some. The sample consists of around 100,000 clones, approximately 84% of them appearing once. Sequencing used peripheral blood. Receptors originate from a woman aged 60-75 years with acute or convalescent COVID-19.

The rearrangement joins TRBV10-3 to TRBJ1-2; D remains unclear. Trimming took 0 bases from V and 9 from J, leaving 11 bases between them. CDR1 and CDR2 from the germline V gene are ENHRY and SYGVKD. CDR3 length: 13 amino acids. CDR3 loop: CAISESRGRSYTF. In nucleotides, the CDR3 is TGTGCCATCAGTGAGTCGCGGGGTAGGAGCTACACCTTC.

The chain uses TRBV6-4 and TRBJ1-2; a possible D gene is TRBD1 (6 bases). Germline V lookup: CDR1 MRHNA, CDR2 SNTAGT. This CDR3 spans 15 amino acids. V was pared by 2 bases and J by 4 bases, with 14 bases between. CDR3 nucleotide sequence: TGTGCCAGCAGTGACCGGGGGGGCGATACCTATGGCTACACCTTC. Its protein is CASSDRGGDTYGYTF.

The chain couples TRBV29-1 to TRBJ2-1; 9 bases agree with TRBD1. Per germline, CDR1 SQVTM and CDR2 ANQGSEA. The CDR3 length is 14 residues. Losses at the gene ends were 6 bases for V and 5 bases for J; bases not matched to a gene: 8. The CDR3 DNA reads as TGCAGCGTCGCCGGGACAGGGTTGAACAATGAGCAGTTCTTC. Its protein is CSVAGTGLNNEQFF.

V gene TRBV2 combines with J gene TRBJ2-7; tentative D call: TRBD1 (5 bases). Germline values: CDR1 SNHLY, CDR2 FYNNEI. The V and J ends lost 4 bases and 2 bases respectively, with 12 bases between them. CDR3 length: 14 amino acids. The CDR3 DNA is TGTGCCAGCAGTGTACAAAAACAGGCCTACGAGCAGTACTTC. Residues: CASSVQKQAYEQYF.

For this clone: This specimen includes other DNA sequences encoding the same CDR3. The V and J genes are TRBV11-2 and TRBJ2-7; 11 bases map to TRBD2. Germline CDR1 is SGHAT and CDR2 is FQNNGV. The junction had 12 bases not matched to a gene; V was cut back by 6 bases and J by 2 bases. CDR3 size: 17 residues. In nucleotides, the CDR3 is TGTGCCAGCAGACGTTCGCCGGGACTAGCGGATACCTACGAGCAGTACTTC. This translates into CASRRSPGLADTYEQYF.

This chain joins TRBV19 and TRBJ1-2; D call uncertain. The CDR3 has 14 residues. Germline-derived CDR1 and CDR2 are LNHDA and SQIVND (reference sequence). Between the trimmed V and J ends, which lost 2 bases and 8 bases, there was a span of 15 bases. The CDR3 reads CASSIQDPLRGYTF. The CDR3, as DNA: TGTGCCAGTAGTATACAGGATCCATTGAGAGGCTACACCTTC.

This clone was observed a single time. This rearrangement joins TRBV29-1 to TRBJ2-1; 13 nucleotides align to TRBD2. Germline V lookup: CDR1 SQVTM, CDR2 ANQGSEA. V was pared by 7 bases and J by 5 bases, with 2 bases of the junction left unmatched. The CDR3 extends over 13 amino acids. The chain's CDR3 is CSATSGGDNEQFF. CDR3 coding DNA: TGCAGCGCAACTAGCGGGGGGGACAATGAGCAGTTCTTC.

This chain connects TRBV6-2 or TRBV6-3 to TRBJ1-5; D gene ambiguous. CDR3 length equals 16 residues. Germline CDR1 reads MNHEY; CDR2 reads SVGEGT. Trimming removed 2 bases at V and 6 bases at J, with 17 bases between. The CDR3 region is CASSYGRQVGIQPQHF. CDR3 coding DNA: TGTGCCAGCAGTTACGGGAGGCAGGTTGGGATTCAGCCCCAGCATTTT.

The chain has TRBV5-8 and TRBJ1-5, with D perhaps TRBD1 (5 bases). Germline assignment: CDR1 SGHTS and CDR2 YDEGEE. The V gene lost 9 bases and the J gene lost 9 bases, with 16 bases spanning the gap. This CDR3 spans 12 amino acids. CDR3: CATIPMGGPQHF. CDR3 in DNA: TGTGCCACCATACCCATGGGGGGGCCCCAGCATTTT.

The rearrangement links TRBV10-1 to TRBJ1-1, with D perhaps TRBD1 (5 bases). Germline CDR1 is WNHNN and CDR2 is SYGVQD (reference sequence). CDR3 length: 13 amino acids. V lost 5 bases to trimming and J lost 7 bases, with 14 bases between them. For the CDR3, the DNA is TGCGCCAGCAGTACTTCAGGGATTGGTGAAGCTTTCTTT. Protein product: CASSTSGIGEAFF.

The chain couples TRBV28 to TRBJ1-3; 7 bases map to TRBD1. The CDR3 consists of 15 residues. Germline lookup yields CDR1 MDHEN and CDR2 SYDVKM. V was pared by 4 bases and J by 4 bases, with 7 bases of the junction left unmatched. The CDR3 nucleotides read TGTGCCAGCAGTTCCCGCGGGACAGTCGGAAACACCATATATTTT. Protein product: CASSSRGTVGNTIYF.

The chain recombines TRBV7-9 with TRBJ1-1; 10 bases align to TRBD1. CDR3 length equals 14 residues. V trimming: 5 bases; J trimming: 3 bases; junction bases outside the gene matches: 3. The germline CDR1 and CDR2 sequences are SEHNR and FQNEAQ (reference sequence). CDR3 protein: CASSRQGAHTEAFF. The CDR3 bases are TGTGCCAGCAGCCGACAGGGGGCCCACACTGAAGCTTTCTTT.

The V call is TRBV6-2 or TRBV6-3, the J call TRBJ2-5; 9 bases match TRBD1. CDR3 length equals 16 residues. CDR1 and CDR2 from the germline V gene are MNHEY and SVGEGT. With 5 bases clipped from V and 5 bases from J, the junction kept 12 bases outside the gene matches. The CDR3 region is CASSPWGTGTGETQYF. CDR3 nucleotide sequence: TGTGCCAGCAGTCCCTGGGGGACAGGGACCGGGGAGACCCAGTACTTC.

Here the CDR3 reads CASSLGRDRPDATEAFF. Here the CDR3 DNA reads TGCGCCAGCAGCTTGGGGAGGGACAGACCCGACGCTACTGAAGCTTTCTTT. The chain is built from TRBV5-1 and TRBJ1-1, with TRBD1 matching 7 bases. Looked up from germline, CDR1 is SGHRS and CDR2 is YFSETQ. V shed 0 bases and J 5 bases; nucleotides not matched to a gene: 13. The CDR3 is 17 residues long. The complete variable domain, with remaining parts taken from reference TRBV5-1 and TRBJ1-1, reads KAGVTQTPRYLIKTRGQQVTLSCSPISGHRSVSWYQQTPGQGLQFLFEYFSETQRNKGNFPGRFSGRQFSNSRSEMNVSTLELGDSALYLCASSLGRDRPDATEAFFGQGTRLTVV.

The chain recombines TRBV5-1 with TRBJ2-7; 7 bases fit TRBD1. This CDR3 is 14 amino acids long. Trimming at V came to 5 bases and at J to 4 bases, leaving 9 bases not matched to a gene. The germline V gene has CDR1 SGHRS and CDR2 YFSETQ. The CDR3 region has the DNA TGCGCCAGCAGGCAACCAGGGGGACCTTACGAGCAGTACTTC. As protein: CASRQPGGPYEQYF.

The chain carries TRBV6-5 and TRBJ1-2; D is undetermined. Trimming removed 1 base at V and 1 base at J, with 13 bases between. CDR1 MNHEY and CDR2 SVGAGI come from the germline V gene. This CDR3 has 16 amino acids. CDR3 in DNA: TGTGCCAGCAGTTACTTCGGTACCCCAAGTAACTATGGCTACACCTTC. The encoded protein is CASSYFGTPSNYGYTF.

The genes are TRBV5-1 and TRBJ2-3; TRBD2 matches at 9 bases. CDR1 is SGHRS and CDR2 is YFSETQ in the germline V gene. The CDR3 sequence is 15 residues long. Trimming cost V 0 bases and J 5 bases; bases outside gene matches: 4. DNA for the CDR3: TGCGCCAGCAGCTTGGGCGGGGGGGCCATAGATACGCAGTATTTT. It codes for CASSLGGGAIDTQYF.

The chain joins TRBV19 to TRBJ2-5; a possible D gene is TRBD2 (6 bases). Germline V gives CDR1 LNHDA, CDR2 SQIVND (reference sequence). This CDR3 is built from 14 residues. Trimming shortened V by 5 bases and J by 5 bases, and 15 bases separated the two germline ends. As DNA, the CDR3 is TGTGCCAGTAGTGCCACCTCAGGGAGGGAGACCCAGTACTTC. As protein: CASSATSGRETQYF.

The chain carries TRBV5-1 and TRBJ2-5; D is undetermined. This CDR3 spans 14 amino acids. Germline V CDR1 and CDR2: SGHRS, YFSETQ. Trimming left V 6 bases short and J 1 base short, with 13 bases between. Here the CDR3 DNA reads TGCGCCAGCACCCTCGAGTCGGTCCAAGAGACCCAGTACTTC. Protein sequence: CASTLESVQETQYF.

The rearrangement joins TRBV5-6 to TRBJ1-2; D is unclear. CDR1 is SGHDT, CDR2 YYEEEE, per germline. CDR3 length equals 11 residues. Between the trimmed V and J ends, which lost 2 bases and 7 bases, there was a span of 6 bases. The CDR3 loop reads CASSFTRGYTF. For the CDR3, the DNA is TGTGCCAGCAGCTTTACGCGTGGCTACACCTTC. The full variable domain, completed using reference TRBV5-6 and TRBJ1-2, is DAGVTQSPTHLIKTRGQQVTLRCSPKSGHDTVSWYQQALGQGPQFIFQYYEEEERQRGNFPDRFSGHQFPNYSSELNVNALLLGDSALYLCASSFTRGYTFGSGTRLTVV.

The chain recombines TRBV20-1 with TRBJ1-1; 8 bases line up with TRBD1. This CDR3 comprises 13 residues. With V trimmed by 3 bases and J by 3 bases, 3 bases remained unmatched. Germline V CDR1 and CDR2: DFQATT, SNEGSKA (reference sequence). The CDR3 coding sequence is TGCAGTGCTAGTACAGGGGGATACACTGAAGCTTTCTTT. Encoded protein: CSASTGGYTEAFF.

The chain has TRBV7-2 and TRBJ2-1; D not resolved. The V and J ends lost 4 bases and 3 bases respectively, with 16 bases between them. CDR3 length: 16 amino acids. The V gene's germline CDR1 is SGHTA and CDR2 FQGNSA. In DNA, the CDR3 is TGTGCCAGCAGCTCCAGTGTGGCAACGGGCTACAATGAGCAGTTCTTC. Amino acids: CASSSSVATGYNEQFF.

The rearrangement links TRBV10-3 to TRBJ2-1; the D gene is possibly TRBD1 (5 bases). The CDR3 extends over 14 amino acids. V shed 6 bases and J shed 2 bases, with 11 bases lying between them. CDR1 is ENHRY and CDR2 is SYGVKD in the germline V gene. CDR3 amino acids: CAISRQQPYNEQFF. The CDR3 bases are TGTGCCATCAGCCGACAGCAACCCTACAATGAGCAGTTCTTC.